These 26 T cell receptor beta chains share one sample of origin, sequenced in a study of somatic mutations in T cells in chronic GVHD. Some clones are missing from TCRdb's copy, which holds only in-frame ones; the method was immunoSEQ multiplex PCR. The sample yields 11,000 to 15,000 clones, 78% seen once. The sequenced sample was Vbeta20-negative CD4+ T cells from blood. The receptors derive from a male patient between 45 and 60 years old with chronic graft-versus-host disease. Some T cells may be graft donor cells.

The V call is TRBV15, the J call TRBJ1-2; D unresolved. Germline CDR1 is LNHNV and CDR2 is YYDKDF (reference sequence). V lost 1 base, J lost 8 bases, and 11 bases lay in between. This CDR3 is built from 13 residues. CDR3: CATSRGAARGYTF. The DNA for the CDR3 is TGTGCCACCAGCAGAGGCGCAGCGCGCGGCTACACCTTC.

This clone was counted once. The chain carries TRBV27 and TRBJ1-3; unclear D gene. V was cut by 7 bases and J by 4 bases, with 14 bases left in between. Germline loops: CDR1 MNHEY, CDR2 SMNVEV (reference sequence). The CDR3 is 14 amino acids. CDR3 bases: TGTGCCAGCAAAGCCAGGTTCGGAGGAAACACCATATATTTT. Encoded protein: CASKARFGGNTIYF.

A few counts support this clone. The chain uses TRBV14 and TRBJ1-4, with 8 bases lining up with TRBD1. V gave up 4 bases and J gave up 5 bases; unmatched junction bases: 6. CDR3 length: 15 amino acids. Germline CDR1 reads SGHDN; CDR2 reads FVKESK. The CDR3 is CASSLWTGNNEKLFF. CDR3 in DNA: TGTGCCAGCAGCCTTTGGACAGGGAACAATGAAAAACTGTTTTTT. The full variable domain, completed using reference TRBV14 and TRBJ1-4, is EAGVTQFPSHSVIEKGQTVTLRCDPISGHDNLYWYRRVMGKEIKFLLHFVKESKQDESGMPNNRFLAERTGGTYSTLKVQPAELEDSGVYFCASSLWTGNNEKLFFGSGTQLSVL.

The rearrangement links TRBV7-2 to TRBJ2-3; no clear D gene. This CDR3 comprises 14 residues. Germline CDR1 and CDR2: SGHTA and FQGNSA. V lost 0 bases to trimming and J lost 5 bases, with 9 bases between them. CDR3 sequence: CASSLAVPLDTQYF. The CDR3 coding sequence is TGTGCCAGCAGCTTAGCTGTCCCCCTAGATACGCAGTATTTT. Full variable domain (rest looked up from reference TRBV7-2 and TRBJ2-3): GAGVSQSPSNKVTEKGKDVELRCDPISGHTALYWYRQSLGQGLEFLIYFQGNSAPDKSGLPSDRFSAERTGGSVSTLTIQRTQQEDSAVYLCASSLAVPLDTQYFGPGTRLTVL.

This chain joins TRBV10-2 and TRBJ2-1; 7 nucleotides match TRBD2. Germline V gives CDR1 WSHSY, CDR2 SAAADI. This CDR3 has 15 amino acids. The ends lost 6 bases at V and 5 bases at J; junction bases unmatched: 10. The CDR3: CASSPDWGGDNEQFF. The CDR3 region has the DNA TGCGCCAGCAGCCCCGACTGGGGAGGGGACAATGAGCAGTTCTTC.

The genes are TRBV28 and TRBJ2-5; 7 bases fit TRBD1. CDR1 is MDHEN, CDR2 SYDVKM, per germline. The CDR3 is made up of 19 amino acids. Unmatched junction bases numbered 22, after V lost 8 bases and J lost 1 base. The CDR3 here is CASGSNRYRDRPLQETQYF. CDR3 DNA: TGTGCCAGCGGTTCTAATCGATACCGGGACAGACCCCTCCAAGAGACCCAGTACTTC.

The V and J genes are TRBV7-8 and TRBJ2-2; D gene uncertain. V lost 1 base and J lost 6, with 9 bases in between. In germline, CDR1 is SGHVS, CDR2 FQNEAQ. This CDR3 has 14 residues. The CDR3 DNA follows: TGTGCCAGCAGCTTAGTAGCCGGGTCCGGGGAGCTGTTTTTT. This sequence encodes CASSLVAGSGELFF.

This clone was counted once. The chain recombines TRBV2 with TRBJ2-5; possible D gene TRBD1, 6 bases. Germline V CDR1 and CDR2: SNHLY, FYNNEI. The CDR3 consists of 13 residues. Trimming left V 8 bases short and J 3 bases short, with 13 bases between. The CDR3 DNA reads TGTGCCAGCCAAAGGAACAGGGAAGAGACCCAGTACTTC. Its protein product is CASQRNREETQYF.

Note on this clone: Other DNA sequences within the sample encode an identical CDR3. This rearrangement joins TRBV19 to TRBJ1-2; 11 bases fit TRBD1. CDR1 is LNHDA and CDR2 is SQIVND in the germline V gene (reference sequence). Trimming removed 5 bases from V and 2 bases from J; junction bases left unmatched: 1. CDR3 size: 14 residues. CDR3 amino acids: CASSGQGANYGYTF. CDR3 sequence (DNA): TGTGCCAGTAGTGGACAGGGGGCGAACTATGGCTACACCTTC.

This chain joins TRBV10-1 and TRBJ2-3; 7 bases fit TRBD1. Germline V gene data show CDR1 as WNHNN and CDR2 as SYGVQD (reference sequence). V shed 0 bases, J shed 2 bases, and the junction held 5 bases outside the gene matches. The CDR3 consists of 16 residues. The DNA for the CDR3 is TGCGCCAGCAGTGAGTCGATGGGACAGTCCACAGATACGCAGTATTTT. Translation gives CASSESMGQSTDTQYF.

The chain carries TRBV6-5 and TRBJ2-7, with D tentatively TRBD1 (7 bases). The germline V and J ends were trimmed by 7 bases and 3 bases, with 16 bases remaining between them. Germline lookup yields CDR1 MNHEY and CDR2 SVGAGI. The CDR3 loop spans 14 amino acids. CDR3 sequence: CASKGGTVNYEQYF. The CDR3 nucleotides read TGTGCCAGCAAGGGCGGGACAGTGAACTACGAGCAGTACTTC.

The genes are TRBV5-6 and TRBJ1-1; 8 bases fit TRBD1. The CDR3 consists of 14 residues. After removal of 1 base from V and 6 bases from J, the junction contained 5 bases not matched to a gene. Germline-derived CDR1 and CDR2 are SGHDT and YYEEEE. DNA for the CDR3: TGTGCCAGCAGCTTGCGACAGGGGAGCGCTGAAGCTTTCTTT. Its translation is CASSLRQGSAEAFF. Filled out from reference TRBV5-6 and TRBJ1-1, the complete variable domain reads DAGVTQSPTHLIKTRGQQVTLRCSPKSGHDTVSWYQQALGQGPQFIFQYYEEEERQRGNFPDRFSGHQFPNYSSELNVNALLLGDSALYLCASSLRQGSAEAFFGQGTRLTVV.

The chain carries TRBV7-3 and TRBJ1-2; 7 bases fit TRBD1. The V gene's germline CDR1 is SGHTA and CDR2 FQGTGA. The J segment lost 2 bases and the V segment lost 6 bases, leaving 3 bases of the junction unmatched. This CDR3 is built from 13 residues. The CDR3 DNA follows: TGTGCCAGCAGTTCGGGACAGAACTATGGCTACACCTTC. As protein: CASSSGQNYGYTF.

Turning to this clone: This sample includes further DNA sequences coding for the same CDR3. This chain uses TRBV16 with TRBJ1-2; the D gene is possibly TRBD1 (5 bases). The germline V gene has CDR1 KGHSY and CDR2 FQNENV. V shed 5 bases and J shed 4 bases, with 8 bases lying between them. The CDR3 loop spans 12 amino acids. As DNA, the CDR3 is TGTGCCAGCAGCTCCGGGGGCTATGGCTACACCTTC. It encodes CASSSGGYGYTF.

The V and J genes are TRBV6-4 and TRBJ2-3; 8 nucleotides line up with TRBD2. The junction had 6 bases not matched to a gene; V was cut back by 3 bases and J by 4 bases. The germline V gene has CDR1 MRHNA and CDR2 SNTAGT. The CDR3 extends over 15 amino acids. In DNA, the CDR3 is TGTGCCAGCAGTGAGGTCGGGGGGGCCGCAGATACGCAGTATTTT. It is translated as CASSEVGGAADTQYF.

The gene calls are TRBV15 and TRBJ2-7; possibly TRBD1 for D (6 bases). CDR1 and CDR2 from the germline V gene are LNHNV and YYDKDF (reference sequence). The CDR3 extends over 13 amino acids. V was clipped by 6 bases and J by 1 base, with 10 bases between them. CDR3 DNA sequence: TGTGCCACCAGGGGACAAGGGTCCTACGAGCAGTACTTC. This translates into CATRGQGSYEQYF. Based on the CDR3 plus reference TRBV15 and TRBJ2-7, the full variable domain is DAMVIQNPRYQVTQFGKPVTLSCSQTLNHNVMYWYQQKSSQAPKLLFHYYDKDFNNEADTPDNFQSRRPNTSFCFLDIRSPGLGDTAMYLCATRGQGSYEQYFGPGTRLTVT.

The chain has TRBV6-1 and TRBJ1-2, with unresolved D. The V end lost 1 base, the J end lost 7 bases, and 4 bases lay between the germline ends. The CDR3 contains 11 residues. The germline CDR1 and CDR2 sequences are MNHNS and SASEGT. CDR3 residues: CASSEGAGYTF. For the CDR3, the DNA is TGTGCCAGCAGTGAAGGGGCTGGCTACACCTTC.

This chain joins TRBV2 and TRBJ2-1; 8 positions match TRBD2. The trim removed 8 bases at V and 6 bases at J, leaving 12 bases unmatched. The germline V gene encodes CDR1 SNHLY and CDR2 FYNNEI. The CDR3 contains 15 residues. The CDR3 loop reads CASGFGGGTSNEQFF. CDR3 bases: TGTGCCAGCGGGTTTGGCGGGGGGACCTCCAATGAGCAGTTCTTC.

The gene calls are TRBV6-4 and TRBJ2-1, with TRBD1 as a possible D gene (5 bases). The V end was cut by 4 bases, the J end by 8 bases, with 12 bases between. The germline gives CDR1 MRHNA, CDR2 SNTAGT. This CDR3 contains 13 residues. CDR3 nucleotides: TGTGCCAGCAGTGTCCGTCAGGGCTATGAGCAGTTCTTC. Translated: CASSVRQGYEQFF.

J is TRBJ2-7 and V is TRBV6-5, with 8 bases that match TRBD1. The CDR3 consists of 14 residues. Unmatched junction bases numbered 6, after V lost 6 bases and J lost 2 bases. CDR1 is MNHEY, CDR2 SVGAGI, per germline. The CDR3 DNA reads TGTGCCAGCAGCCGCGGACAGGGTCCCTACGAGCAGTACTTC. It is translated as CASSRGQGPYEQYF.

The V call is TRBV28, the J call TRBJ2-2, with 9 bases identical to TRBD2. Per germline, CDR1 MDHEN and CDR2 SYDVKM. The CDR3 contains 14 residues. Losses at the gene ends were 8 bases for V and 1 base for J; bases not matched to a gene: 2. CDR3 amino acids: CASLAGQNTGELFF. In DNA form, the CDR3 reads TGTGCCAGCCTAGCGGGACAGAACACCGGGGAGCTGTTTTTT.

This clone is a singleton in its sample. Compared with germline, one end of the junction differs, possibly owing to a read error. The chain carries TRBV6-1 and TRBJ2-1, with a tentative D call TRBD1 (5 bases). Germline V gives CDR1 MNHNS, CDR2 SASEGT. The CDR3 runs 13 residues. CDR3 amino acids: CTSSQGRDNEQFF. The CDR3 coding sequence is TGTACCAGCAGTCAGGGCCGGGACAATGAGCAGTTCTTC.

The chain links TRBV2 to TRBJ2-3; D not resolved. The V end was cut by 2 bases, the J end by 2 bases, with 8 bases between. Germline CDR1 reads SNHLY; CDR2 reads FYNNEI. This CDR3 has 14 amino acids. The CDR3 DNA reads TGTGCCAGCAGTGAATTTGAGGTCACAGATACGCAGTATTTT. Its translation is CASSEFEVTDTQYF.

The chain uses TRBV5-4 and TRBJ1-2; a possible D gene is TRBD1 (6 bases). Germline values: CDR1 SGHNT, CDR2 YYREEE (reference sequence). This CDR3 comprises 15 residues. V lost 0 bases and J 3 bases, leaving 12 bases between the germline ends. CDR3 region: CASSLAGQLYYGYTF. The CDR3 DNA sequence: TGTGCCAGCAGCTTGGCTGGACAGCTCTACTATGGCTACACCTTC.

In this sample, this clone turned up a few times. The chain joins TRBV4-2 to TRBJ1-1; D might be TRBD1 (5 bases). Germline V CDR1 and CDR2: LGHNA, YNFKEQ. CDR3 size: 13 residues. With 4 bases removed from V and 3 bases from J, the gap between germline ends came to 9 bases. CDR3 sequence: CASSPDSYTEAFF. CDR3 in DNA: TGTGCCAGCAGCCCCGACAGTTACACTGAAGCTTTCTTT.

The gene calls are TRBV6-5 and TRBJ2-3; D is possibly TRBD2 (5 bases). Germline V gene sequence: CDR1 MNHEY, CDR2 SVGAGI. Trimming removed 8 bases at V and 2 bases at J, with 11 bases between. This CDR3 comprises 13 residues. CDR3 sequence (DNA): TGTGCCAGCCGACGGGAATTCACAGATACGCAGTATTTT. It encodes CASRREFTDTQYF.